This T cell receptor (beta chain) was recorded in a study of blood T cell repertoires in COVID-19. About the study: The United States, Italy and Spain were the sources of the acute and convalescent COVID-19 samples. PBMCs, B-cell-depleted T cells, or T cells provided the cDNA or gDNA that made up the material.

CDR1 is SGHDN, CDR2 FVKESK, per germline. Deletions cut 0 bases from V and 7 bases from J, with 16 bases between. This CDR3 has 17 amino acids. Assay used: immunoSEQ multiplex PCR; TCRdb lists only in-frame clones, some missing. The sample carries some 200,000 clones, approximately 80% recorded once. Clinical history reported by participants formed the basis on which cohorts were assigned. The chain carries TRBV14 and TRBJ1-6; D ambiguous. Sequenced material: PBMCs or T cells enriched from blood (not recorded which). The TCR sequence derives from a woman aged 55 to 70 with acute COVID-19. CDR3 DNA: TGTGCCAGCAGCCAAGAGGCAGGAGGGTTTGGAAATTCACCCCTCCACTTT. Translated: CASSQEAGGFGNSPLHF. Looking up the rest from reference TRBV14 and TRBJ1-6 gives the full variable domain: EAGVTQFPSHSVIEKGQTVTLRCDPISGHDNLYWYRRVMGKEIKFLLHFVKESKQDESGMPNNRFLAERTGGTYSTLKVQPAELEDSGVYFCASSQEAGGFGNSPLHFGNGTRLTVT.